This TCR beta chain came from a study of radiotherapy plus CTLA-4 blockade in lung cancer. Points from the study as a whole: Radiotherapy plus ipilimumab was followed by expansion in blood of tumor-derived TCR clones.

The study treated chemo-refractory metastatic non-small-cell lung cancer patients with focal radiation plus ipilimumab CTLA-4 blockade. Profiled with immunoSEQ multiplex PCR; TCRdb holds only in-frame clones, not every one. The table lists around 82,000 clones, approximately 86% of them singletons. The CDR3 sequence is 15 residues long. V lost 1 base to trimming and J lost 4 bases; unmatched junction nucleotides: 7. CDR1 SGHDT and CDR2 YYEEEE come from the germline V gene. As for this clone: The target antigen is unknown.

The genes are TRBV5-6 and TRBJ2-7, with 8 bases aligning to TRBD1. The sample consisted of peripheral blood, taken from a patient treated with radiotherapy plus ipilimumab. This TCR was recovered from a human donor with non-small cell lung cancer that progressed on radiotherapy plus ipilimumab. CDR3 amino acids: CASSLLNRGMYEQYF. DNA of the CDR3: TGTGCCAGCAGCTTGCTGAACAGGGGGATGTACGAGCAGTACTTC.